This T cell receptor beta chain was profiled in a study of cytotoxic CD8 clonotypes in ibrutinib-treated CLL (TCRdb year 2021). In terms of the full investigation: The cohort included some 14 treatment-naive and roughly 10 relapsed/refractory patients; some 18 were IGHV unmutated. Of the 86 people in the trial, 25 to 30 had longitudinal samples available. An average of roughly 250,000 productive templates and 94,082 productive rearrangements was obtained per sample. The response samples were drawn at a median of approximately 11 months into treatment, with a range of roughly 6 to 36 months. Partial responses were observed in approximately 24 patients and complete responses in 2; after a median follow-up of around 68 months, remission was maintained in 14 patients and progression was observed in some twelve. Cryopreserved peripheral blood mononuclear cells were collected before treatment, at response, and at either disease progression or sustained remission. Every sample from remission and from progressive disease was obtained while the patients were still on ibrutinib.

Concerning this clone itself: What this receptor recognizes is not known. No base-level quality is on record; no much larger clone is a single base apart.

Each clonotype received, on average, approximately 9.9x coverage in deep resolution sequencing performed on a MiSeq, where the target depth lay between 1 in 1 million and 1 in 200,000 T cells. The immunoSEQ hsTCRB Kit was used to generate the TCR beta libraries. The authors' analysis ran thus. Data were analyzed with ImmunoSEQ Data Assistant and ImmunoSEQ Analyzer, with V, D and J genes assigned per IMGT definitions. Clonality, which ranges from 0 to 1, was calculated by subtracting the normalized Shannon entropy of productive rearrangement frequencies from one. Only overrepresented clonotypes making up at least 0.05% of each patient's repertoire were included in the public clonotype analysis. Repertoires from about a dozen age-matched healthy donors in immuneACCESS were used as clonality controls. The immuneACCESS repertoire file appears here via TCRdb, limited to in-frame rearrangements. These files lack a portion of the clones; in checked studies, under half of the deficit traces to unresolved V genes, and the cause of the others is not known. Clonal size and the V and J genes are those of that table, whereas D and trimming came from the DNA. The sample yields roughly 180,000 clones; about 72% were counted once. The ten biggest clones cover around 15% of the sample.

Spanning cysteine to phenylalanine, the CDR3 consists of 16 amino acids. Here the CDR3 DNA is all that survives: 48 bases in frame from base 1. The junction carries 11 bases between V and J, which are trimmed by 0 bases and 3 bases respectively. Via the germline V gene, CDR1 is ENHRY and CDR2 SYGVKD. The paper's findings and limits, for the study overall: Public clonotypes were found to be uncommon and were observed to contract or remain stable during treatment; the increase in clonality was shown to reflect expansion of private clonotypes at ibrutinib response. Baseline clonality was found to be higher than that of age-matched healthy donors and was strongly correlated with circulating CD8+ T-cell counts. At ibrutinib response clonality went up, during sustained remission it held steady, and at progression it dropped back toward baseline. Sampling times were not matched between sustained-remission and progressing patients, and lymph node repertoires were not studied.

Reading the label with the study, this specimen's time point is: approximately 25 months on ibrutinib. Approximately 2 micrograms of genomic DNA were extracted from cryopreserved PBMCs for TCR beta library preparation. Longitudinal blood samples from CLL patients on ibrutinib monotherapy were analyzed using high-throughput TCR beta sequencing. The patients were enrolled in a single-center, open-label phase 2 trial of ibrutinib monotherapy. The sequence came from a human donor with chronic lymphocytic leukemia. The receptor chain draws on TRBV10-3 and TRBJ1-4; TRBD1 could be the D gene, as 5 bases match. The material sequenced was PBMCs, taken after 24 months of ibrutinib treatment. The DNA sequence is as follows: TGTGCCATCAGTGAGTCCAGGGTGCGGGCTAATGAAAAACTGTTTTTT. Its translation reads: CAISESRVRANEKLFF.